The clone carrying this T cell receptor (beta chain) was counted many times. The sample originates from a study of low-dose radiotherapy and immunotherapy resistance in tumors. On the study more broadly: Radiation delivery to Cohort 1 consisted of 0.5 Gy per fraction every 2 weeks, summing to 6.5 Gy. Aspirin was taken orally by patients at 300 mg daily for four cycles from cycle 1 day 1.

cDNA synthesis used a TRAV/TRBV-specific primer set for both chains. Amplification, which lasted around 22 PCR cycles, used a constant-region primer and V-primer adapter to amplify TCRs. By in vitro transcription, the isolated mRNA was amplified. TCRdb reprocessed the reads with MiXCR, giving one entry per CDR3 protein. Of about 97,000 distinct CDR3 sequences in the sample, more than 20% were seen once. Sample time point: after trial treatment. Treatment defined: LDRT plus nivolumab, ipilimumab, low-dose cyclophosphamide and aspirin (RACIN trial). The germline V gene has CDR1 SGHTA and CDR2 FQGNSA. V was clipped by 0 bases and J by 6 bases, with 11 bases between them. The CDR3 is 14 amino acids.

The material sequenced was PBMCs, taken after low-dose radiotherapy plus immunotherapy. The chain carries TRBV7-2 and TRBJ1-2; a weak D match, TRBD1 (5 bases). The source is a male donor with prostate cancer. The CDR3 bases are TGTGCCAGCAGCTTAGCGGGACCCCAGAATGGCTACACCTTC. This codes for CASSLAGPQNGYTF.